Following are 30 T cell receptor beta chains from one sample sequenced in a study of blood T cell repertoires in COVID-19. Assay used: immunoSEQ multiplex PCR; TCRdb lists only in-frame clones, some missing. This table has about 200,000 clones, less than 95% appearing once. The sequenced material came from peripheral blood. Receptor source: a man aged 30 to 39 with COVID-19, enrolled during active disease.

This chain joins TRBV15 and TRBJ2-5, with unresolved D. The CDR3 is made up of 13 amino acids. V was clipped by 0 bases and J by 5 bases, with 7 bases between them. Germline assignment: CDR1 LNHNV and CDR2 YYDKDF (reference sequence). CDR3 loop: CATSRDLTETQYF. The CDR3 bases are TGTGCCACCAGCAGAGATCTAACTGAGACCCAGTACTTC. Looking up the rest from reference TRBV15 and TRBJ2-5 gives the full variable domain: DAMVIQNPRYQVTQFGKPVTLSCSQTLNHNVMYWYQQKSSQAPKLLFHYYDKDFNNEADTPDNFQSRRPNTSFCFLDIRSPGLGDTAMYLCATSRDLTETQYFGPGTRLLVL.

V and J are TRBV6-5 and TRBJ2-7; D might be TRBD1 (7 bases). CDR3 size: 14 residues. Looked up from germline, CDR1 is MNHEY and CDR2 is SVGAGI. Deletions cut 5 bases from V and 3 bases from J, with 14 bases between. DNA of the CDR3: TGTGCCAGCAGTCGGCGGAGGGACAGCTACGAGCAGTACTTC. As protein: CASSRRRDSYEQYF.

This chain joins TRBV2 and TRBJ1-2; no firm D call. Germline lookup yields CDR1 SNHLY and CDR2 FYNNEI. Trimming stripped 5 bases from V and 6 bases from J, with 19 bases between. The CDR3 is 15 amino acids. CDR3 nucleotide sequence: TGTGCCAGCAGTACCCTAAGCGTCGGGGAGCATGGCTACACCTTC. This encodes CASSTLSVGEHGYTF.

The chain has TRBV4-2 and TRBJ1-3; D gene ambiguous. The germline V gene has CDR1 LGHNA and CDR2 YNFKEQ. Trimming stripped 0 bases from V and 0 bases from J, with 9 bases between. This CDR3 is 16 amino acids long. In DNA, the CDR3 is TGTGCCAGCAGCCAAGACGAGGTGAGCTCTGGAAACACCATATATTTT. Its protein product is CASSQDEVSSGNTIYF.

The CDR3 region has the DNA TGTGCCAGCAGCCAAGTGAGGTTAGCGGGGGGGCACAATGAGCAGTTCTTC. Translation gives CASSQVRLAGGHNEQFF. The rearrangement links TRBV3-1 (or the pseudogene TRBV3-2) to TRBJ2-1; 11 nucleotides agree with TRBD2. V lost 1 base, J lost 5 bases, and 7 bases stayed unmatched. Germline assignment: CDR1 LGHDT and CDR2 YNNKEL (reference sequence). The CDR3 has 17 amino acids.

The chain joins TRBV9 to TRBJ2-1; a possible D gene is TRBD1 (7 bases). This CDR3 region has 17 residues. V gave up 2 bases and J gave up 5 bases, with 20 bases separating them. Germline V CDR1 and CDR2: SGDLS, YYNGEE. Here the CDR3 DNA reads TGTGCCAGCAGCGTCGGCAGGGGGGCCCCTCAGAACAATGAGCAGTTCTTC. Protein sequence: CASSVGRGAPQNNEQFF. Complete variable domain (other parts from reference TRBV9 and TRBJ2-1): DSGVTQTPKHLITATGQRVTLRCSPRSGDLSVYWYQQSLDQGLQFLIQYYNGEERAKGNILERFSAQQFPDLHSELNLSSLELGDSALYFCASSVGRGAPQNNEQFFGPGTRLTVL.

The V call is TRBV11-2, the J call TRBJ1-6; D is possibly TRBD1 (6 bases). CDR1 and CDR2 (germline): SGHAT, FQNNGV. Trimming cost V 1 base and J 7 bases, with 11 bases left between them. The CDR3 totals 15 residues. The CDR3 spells CASSLGQAGNSPLHF. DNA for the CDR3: TGTGCCAGCAGCTTAGGACAGGCCGGGAATTCACCCCTCCACTTT.

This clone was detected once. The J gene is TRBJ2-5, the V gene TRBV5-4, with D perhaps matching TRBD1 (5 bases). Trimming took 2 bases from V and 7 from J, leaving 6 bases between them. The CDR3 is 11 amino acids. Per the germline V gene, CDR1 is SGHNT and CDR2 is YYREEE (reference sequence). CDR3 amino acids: CASSFQGTQYF. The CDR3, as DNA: TGTGCCAGCAGCTTCCAGGGGACCCAGTACTTC.

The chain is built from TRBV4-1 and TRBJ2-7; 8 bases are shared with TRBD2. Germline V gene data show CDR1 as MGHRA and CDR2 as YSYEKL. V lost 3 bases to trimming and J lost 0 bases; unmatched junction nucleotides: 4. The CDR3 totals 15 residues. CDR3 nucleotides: TGCGCCAGCAGCCAGGCCGGGACTAGCTCCTACGAGCAGTACTTC. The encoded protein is CASSQAGTSSYEQYF.

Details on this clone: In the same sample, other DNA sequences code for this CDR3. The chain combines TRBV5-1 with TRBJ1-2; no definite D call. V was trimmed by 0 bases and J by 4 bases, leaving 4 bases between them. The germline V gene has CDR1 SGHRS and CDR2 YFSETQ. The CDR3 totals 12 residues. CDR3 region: CASSLAGYGYTF. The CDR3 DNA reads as TGCGCCAGCAGCTTGGCAGGCTATGGCTACACCTTC.

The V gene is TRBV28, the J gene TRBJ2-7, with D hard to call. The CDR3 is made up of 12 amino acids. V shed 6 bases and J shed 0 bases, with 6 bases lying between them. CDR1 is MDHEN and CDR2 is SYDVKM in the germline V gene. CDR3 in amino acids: CASRRYSYEQYF. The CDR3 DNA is TGTGCCAGCAGGCGGTACTCCTACGAGCAGTACTTC.

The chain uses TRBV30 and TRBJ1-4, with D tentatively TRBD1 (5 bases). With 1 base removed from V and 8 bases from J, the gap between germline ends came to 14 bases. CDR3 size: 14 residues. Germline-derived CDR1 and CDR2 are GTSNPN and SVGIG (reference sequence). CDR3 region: CAWSDLGVGEKLFF. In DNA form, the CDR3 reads TGTGCCTGGAGTGATCTAGGGGTGGGGGAAAAACTGTTTTTT.

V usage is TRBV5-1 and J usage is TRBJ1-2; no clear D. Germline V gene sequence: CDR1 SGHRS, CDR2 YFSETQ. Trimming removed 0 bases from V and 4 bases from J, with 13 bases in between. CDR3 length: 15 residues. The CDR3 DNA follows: TGCGCCAGCAGCTTGGGTCTTGGCGAGGGCTATGGCTACACCTTC. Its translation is CASSLGLGEGYGYTF.

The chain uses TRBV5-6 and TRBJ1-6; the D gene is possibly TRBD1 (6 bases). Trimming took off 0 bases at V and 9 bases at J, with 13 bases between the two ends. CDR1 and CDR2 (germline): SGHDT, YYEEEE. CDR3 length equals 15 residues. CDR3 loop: CASSLEVARGSPLHF. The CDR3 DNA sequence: TGTGCCAGCAGCTTGGAAGTCGCCAGGGGTTCACCCCTCCACTTT.

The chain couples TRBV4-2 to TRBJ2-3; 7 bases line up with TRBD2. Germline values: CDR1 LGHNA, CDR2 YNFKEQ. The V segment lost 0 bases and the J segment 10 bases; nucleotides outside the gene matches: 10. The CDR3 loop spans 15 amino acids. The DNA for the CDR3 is TGTGCCAGCAGCCAAGATAGTGGGGGGGAGTATGCGCAGTATTTT. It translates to CASSQDSGGEYAQYF.

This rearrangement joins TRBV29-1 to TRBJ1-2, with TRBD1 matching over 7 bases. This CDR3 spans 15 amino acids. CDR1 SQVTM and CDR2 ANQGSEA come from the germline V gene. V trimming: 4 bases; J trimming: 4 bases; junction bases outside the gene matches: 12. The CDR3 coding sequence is TGCAGCGTTGCGATGCAGGGGGAAGCACTCTATGGCTACACCTTC. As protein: CSVAMQGEALYGYTF.

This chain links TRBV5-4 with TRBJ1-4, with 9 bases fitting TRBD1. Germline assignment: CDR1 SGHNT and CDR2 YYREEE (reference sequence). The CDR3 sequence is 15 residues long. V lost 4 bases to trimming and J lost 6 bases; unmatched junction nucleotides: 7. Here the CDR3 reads CASSQGQGLDEKLFF. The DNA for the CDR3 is TGTGCCAGCAGCCAAGGACAGGGGCTCGATGAAAAACTGTTTTTT.

CDR3 loop: CATSIGQGSNQPQHF. The CDR3 DNA reads as TGTGCCACCAGCATCGGGCAGGGAAGCAATCAGCCCCAGCATTTT. The V and J genes are TRBV15 and TRBJ1-5; D possibly corresponds to TRBD1 (5 bases). Trimming cost V 4 bases and J 1 base, with 11 bases left between them. The germline gives CDR1 LNHNV, CDR2 YYDKDF (reference sequence). The CDR3 has 15 residues.

This CDR3 reads CASSLAGGGGDTQYF. The CDR3 nucleotides read TGTGCCAGCAGCTTGGCCGGAGGGGGCGGAGATACGCAGTATTTT. The chain uses TRBV5-4 and TRBJ2-3, with D maybe TRBD1 (7 bases). The germline V gene encodes CDR1 SGHNT and CDR2 YYREEE (reference sequence). V lost 0 bases and J lost 5, with 13 bases in between. The CDR3 is 15 amino acids.

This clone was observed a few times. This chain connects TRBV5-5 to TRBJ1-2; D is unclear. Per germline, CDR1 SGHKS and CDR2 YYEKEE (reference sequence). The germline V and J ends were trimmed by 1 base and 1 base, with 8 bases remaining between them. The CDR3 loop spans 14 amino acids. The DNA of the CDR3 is TGTGCCAGCAGCTTGTACAGAAGTAACTATGGCTACACCTTC. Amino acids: CASSLYRSNYGYTF. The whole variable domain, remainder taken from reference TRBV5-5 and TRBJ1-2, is DAGVTQSPTHLIKTRGQQVTLRCSPISGHKSVSWYQQVLGQGPQFIFQYYEKEERGRGNFPDRFSARQFPNYSSELNVNALLLGDSALYLCASSLYRSNYGYTFGSGTRLTVV.

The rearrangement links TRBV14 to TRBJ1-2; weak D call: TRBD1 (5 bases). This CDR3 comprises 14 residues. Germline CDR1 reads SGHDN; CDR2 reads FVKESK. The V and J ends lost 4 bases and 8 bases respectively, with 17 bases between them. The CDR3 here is CASSRRTNDAGYTF. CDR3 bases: TGTGCCAGCAGCCGCAGGACAAATGATGCGGGCTACACCTTC.

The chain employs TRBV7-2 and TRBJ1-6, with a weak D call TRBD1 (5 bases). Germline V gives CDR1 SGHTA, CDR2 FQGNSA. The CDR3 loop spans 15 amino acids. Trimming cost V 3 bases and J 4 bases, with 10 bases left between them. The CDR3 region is CASSLTERYNSPLHF. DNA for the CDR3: TGTGCCAGCAGCTTGACAGAAAGATATAATTCACCCCTCCACTTT.

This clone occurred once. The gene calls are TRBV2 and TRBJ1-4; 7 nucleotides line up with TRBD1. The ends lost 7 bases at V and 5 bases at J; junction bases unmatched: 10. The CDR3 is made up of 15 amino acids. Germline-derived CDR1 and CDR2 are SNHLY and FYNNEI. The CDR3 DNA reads TGTGCCAGCACCACTCCGGGACAGAGAAATGAAAAACTGTTTTTT. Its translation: CASTTPGQRNEKLFF.

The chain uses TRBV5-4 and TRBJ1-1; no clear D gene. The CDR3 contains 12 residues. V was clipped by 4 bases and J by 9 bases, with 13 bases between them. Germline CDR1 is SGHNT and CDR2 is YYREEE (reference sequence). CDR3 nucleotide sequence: TGTGCCAGCAGCCAAAACGGGTTAAAAGCTTTCTTT. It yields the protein CASSQNGLKAFF.

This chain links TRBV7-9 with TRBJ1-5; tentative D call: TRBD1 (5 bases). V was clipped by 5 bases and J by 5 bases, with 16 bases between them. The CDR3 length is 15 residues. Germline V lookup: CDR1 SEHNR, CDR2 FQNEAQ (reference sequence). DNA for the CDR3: TGTGCCAGCAGCCCCTCAGACAGCCTAGATCAGCCCCAGCATTTT. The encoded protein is CASSPSDSLDQPQHF.

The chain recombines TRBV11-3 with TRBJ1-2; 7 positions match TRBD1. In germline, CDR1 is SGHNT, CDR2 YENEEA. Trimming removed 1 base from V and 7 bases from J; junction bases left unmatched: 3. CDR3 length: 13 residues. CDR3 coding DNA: TGTGCCAGCAGCTTAGGGACAGGCGCTGGCTACACCTTC. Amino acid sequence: CASSLGTGAGYTF.

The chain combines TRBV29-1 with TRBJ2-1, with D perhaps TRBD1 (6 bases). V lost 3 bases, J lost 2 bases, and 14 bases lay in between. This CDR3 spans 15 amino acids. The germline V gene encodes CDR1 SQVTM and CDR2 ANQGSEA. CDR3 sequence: CSVETGTSAYNEQFF. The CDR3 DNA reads TGCAGCGTTGAGACCGGGACAAGCGCCTACAATGAGCAGTTCTTC.

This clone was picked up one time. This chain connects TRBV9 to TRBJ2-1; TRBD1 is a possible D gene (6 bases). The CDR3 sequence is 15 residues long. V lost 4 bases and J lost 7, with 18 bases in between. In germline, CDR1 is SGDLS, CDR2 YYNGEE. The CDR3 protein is CASSPQGVQGNEQFF. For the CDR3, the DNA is TGTGCCAGCAGCCCACAGGGTGTCCAGGGGAATGAGCAGTTCTTC.

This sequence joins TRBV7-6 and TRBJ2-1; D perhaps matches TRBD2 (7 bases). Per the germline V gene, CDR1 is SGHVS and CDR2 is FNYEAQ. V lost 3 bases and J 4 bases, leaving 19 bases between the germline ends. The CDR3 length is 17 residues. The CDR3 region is CASSLVPAGAAYNEQFF. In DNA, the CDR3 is TGTGCCAGCAGCTTGGTGCCTGCGGGGGCAGCATACAATGAGCAGTTCTTC.

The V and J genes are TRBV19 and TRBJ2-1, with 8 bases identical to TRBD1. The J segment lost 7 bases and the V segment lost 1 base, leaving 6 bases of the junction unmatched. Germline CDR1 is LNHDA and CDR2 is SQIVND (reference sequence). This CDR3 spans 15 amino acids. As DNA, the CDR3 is TGTGCCAGTAGTATAGTACAGGGGGTAGGTAATGAGCAGTTCTTC. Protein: CASSIVQGVGNEQFF. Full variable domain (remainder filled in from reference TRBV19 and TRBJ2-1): DGGITQSPKYLFRKEGQNVTLSCEQNLNHDAMYWYRQDPGQGLRLIYYSQIVNDFQKGDIAEGYSVSREKKESFPLTVTSAQKNPTAFYLCASSIVQGVGNEQFFGPGTRLTVL.